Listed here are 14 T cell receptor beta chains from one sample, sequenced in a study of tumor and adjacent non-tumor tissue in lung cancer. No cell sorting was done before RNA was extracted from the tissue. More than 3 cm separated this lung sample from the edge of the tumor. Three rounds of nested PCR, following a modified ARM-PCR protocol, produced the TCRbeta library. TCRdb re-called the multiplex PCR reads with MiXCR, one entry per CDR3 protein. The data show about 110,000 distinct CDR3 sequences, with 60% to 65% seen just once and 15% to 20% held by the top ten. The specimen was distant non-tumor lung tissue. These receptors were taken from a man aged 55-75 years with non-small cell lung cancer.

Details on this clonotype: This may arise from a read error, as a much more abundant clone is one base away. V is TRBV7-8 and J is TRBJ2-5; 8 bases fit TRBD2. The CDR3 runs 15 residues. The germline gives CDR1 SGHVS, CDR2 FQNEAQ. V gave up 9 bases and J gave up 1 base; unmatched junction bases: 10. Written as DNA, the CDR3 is TGTGCCAGTCGGGGGACTAGAGGGGCCCAAGAGACCCAGTACTTC. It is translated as CASRGTRGAQETQYF.

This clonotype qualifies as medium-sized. The CDR3: CASSVAGVFSGANVLTF. CDR3 nucleotide sequence: TGTGCCAGCAGTGTAGCGGGAGTATTCTCTGGGGCCAACGTCCTGACTTTC. This chain connects TRBV6-5 to TRBJ2-6, with 9 positions matching TRBD2. With V trimmed by 5 bases and J by 0 bases, 5 bases remained unmatched. Per germline, CDR1 MNHEY and CDR2 SVGAGI. The CDR3 sequence is 17 residues long.

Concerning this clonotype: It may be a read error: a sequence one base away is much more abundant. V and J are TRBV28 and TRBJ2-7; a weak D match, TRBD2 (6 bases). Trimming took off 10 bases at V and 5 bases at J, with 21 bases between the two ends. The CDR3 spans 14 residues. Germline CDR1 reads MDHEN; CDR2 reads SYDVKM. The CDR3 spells CANTGGAKRNEQYF. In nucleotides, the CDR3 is TGTGCCAACACCGGGGGAGCCAAGCGAAACGAGCAGTACTTC.

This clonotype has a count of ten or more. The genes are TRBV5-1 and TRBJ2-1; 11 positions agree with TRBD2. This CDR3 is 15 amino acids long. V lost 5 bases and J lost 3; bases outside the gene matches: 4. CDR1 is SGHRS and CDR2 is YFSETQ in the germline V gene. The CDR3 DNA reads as TGCGCCAGCAGTGCAACTAGCGGGAGCTACAATGAGCAGTTCTTC. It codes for CASSATSGSYNEQFF.

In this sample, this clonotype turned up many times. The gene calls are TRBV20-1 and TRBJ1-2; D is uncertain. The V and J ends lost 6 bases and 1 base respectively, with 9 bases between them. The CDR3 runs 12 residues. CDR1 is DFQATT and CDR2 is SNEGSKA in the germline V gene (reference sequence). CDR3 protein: CSATPNNYGYTF. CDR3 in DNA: TGCAGTGCCACCCCAAATAACTATGGCTACACCTTC.

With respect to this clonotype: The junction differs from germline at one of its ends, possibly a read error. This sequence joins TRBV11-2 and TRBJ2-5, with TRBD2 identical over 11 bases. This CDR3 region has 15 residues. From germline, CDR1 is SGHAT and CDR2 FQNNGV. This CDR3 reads CVSSTTSGSGETRYF. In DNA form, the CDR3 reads TGTGTCAGTAGCACCACTAGCGGGAGTGGAGAGACCCGGTACTTC.

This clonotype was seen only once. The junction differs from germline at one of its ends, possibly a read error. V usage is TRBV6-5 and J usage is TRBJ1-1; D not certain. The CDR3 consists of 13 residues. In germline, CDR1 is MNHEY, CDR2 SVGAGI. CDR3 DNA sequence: TGTGCCAGCTGTTATCCTGGGAACACTGAAGCTTTCTTT. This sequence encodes CASCYPGNTEAFF.

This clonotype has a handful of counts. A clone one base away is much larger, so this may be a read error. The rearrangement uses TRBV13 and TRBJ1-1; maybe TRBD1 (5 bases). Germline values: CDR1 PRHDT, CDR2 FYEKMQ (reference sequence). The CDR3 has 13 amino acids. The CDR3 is CASSLGVNIEAFF. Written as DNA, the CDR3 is TGTGCCAGCAGCCTGGGGGTGAACATTGAAGCTTTCTTT.

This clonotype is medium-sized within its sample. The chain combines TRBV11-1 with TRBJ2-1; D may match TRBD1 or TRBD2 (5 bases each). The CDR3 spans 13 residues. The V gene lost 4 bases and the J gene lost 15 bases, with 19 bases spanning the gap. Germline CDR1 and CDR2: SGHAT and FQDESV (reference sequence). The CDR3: CASSSGTAPRLFF. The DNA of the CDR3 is TGTGCCAGCAGCTCGGGGACCGCCCCTAGGTTGTTCTTC.

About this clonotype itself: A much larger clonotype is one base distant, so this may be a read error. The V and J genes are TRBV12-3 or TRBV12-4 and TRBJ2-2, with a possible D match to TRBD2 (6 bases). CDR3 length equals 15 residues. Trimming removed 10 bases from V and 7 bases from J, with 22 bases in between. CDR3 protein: CAITLEASVGGELFF. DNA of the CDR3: TGTGCCATCACTTTAGAAGCTAGCGTAGGCGGGGAGCTGTTTTTT.

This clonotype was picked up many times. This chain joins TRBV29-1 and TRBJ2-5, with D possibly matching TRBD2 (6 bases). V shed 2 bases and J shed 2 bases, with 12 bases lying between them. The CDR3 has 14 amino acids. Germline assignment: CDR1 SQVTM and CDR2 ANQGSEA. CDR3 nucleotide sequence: TGCAGCGTTGAAAAAGCTAGCGTACAAGAGACCCAGTACTTC. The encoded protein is CSVEKASVQETQYF.

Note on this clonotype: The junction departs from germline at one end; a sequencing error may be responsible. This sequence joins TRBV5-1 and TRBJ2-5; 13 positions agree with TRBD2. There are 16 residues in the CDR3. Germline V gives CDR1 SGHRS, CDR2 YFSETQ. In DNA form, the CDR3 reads TGTGCCAGCAGCTTGGCCGGACTAGCGGGAGAGGAGACGCCGTACTTC. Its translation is CASSLAGLAGEETPYF.

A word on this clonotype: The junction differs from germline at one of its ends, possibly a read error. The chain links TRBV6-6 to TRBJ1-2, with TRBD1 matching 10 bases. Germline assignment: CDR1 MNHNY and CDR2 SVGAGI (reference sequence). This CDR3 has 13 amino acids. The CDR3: CATRQGAGYGYTF. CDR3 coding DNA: TGCGCCACCAGACAGGGGGCTGGCTATGGCTACACCTTC.

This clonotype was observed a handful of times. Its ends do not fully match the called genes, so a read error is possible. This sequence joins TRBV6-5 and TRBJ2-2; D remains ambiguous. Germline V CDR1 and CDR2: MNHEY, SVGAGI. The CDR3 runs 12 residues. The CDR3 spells CAGSWLGGELFF. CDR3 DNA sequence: TGTGCCGGCAGCTGGTTGGGCGGGGAGCTGTTTTTT.